This is a list of T cell receptor beta chains from one sample in a study of shared clonotypes between healthy human individuals. The assay was immunoSEQ multiplex PCR, and TCRdb's table has in-frame clones only and misses some. The table has approximately 720,000 clones, roughly 70% seen once; the top ten hold less than 2%. The sequenced material came from memory CD4+ T cells sorted from blood. These receptors were taken from a woman aged 25 to 39 in good health. The CDR3 runs from the conserved cysteine through the conserved F or W. The D gene is left open where the match is weak. Where a row states a size, it is once, few, many or the class of an expanded clone; other rows omit it.

J gene	V gene	clone size	D gene	CDR3 protein	CDR3 DNA
TRBJ1-1	TRBV27	once	-	CASSPGRDREAFF	TGTGCCAGCAGCCCGGGCAGGGACCGTGAAGCTTTCTTT
TRBJ2-5	TRBV5-1	-	-	CASSFSSETQYF	TGCGCCAGCAGCTTTTCATCCGAGACCCAGTACTTC
TRBJ2-7	TRBV2	-	TRBD1	CASKGTASSYEQYF	TGTGCCAGCAAGGGGACAGCGAGCTCCTACGAGCAGTACTTC
TRBJ2-1	TRBV10-1	-	TRBD2	CASSEGSGRGRQFF	TGCGCCAGCAGTGAGGGTAGCGGGAGGGGACGGCAGTTCTTC
TRBJ2-7	TRBV14	-	TRBD2	CGSWEREGLYSYEQYF	TGTGGCTCATGGGAGCGGGAGGGCCTTTATTCCTACGAGCAGTACTTC
TRBJ1-4	TRBV19	-	TRBD1	CASSRQGTSEKLFF	TGTGCCAGTAGTCGACAGGGGACGAGTGAAAAACTGTTTTTT
TRBJ1-1	TRBV7-9	many	-	CASSIGLEGTEAFF	TGTGCCAGCAGCATAGGTCTCGAGGGAACTGAAGCTTTCTTT
TRBJ2-1	TRBV18	-	-	CASSLAGTHNEQFF	TGTGCCAGCTCACTTGCCGGGACTCACAATGAGCAGTTCTTC
TRBJ1-2	TRBV10-3	-	TRBD1	CATKKLTGRGYTF	TGTGCCACCAAAAAGTTGACAGGGCGAGGCTACACCTTC
TRBJ2-5	TRBV9	-	TRBD2	CASSVGSGIDGETQYF	TGTGCCAGCAGCGTAGGTAGCGGGATTGACGGAGAGACCCAGTACTTC
TRBJ1-3	TRBV9	few	TRBD1	CASSRGQGMGNTIYF	TGTGCCAGCAGCCGGGGACAGGGGATGGGAAACACCATATATTTT
TRBJ2-1	TRBV7-9	-	TRBD2	CASSPGLAPYNEQFF	TGTGCCAGCAGCCCGGGACTAGCGCCCTACAATGAGCAGTTCTTC
TRBJ2-3	TRBV5-5	-	-	CASSLEWGDTQYF	TGTGCCAGCAGCTTGGAGTGGGGGGATACGCAGTATTTT
TRBJ2-3	TRBV6-5	many	TRBD1	CASRTTGASTDTQYF	TGTGCCAGCAGAACAACAGGGGCGAGCACAGATACGCAGTATTTT
TRBJ1-5	TRBV7-6	-	TRBD1	CASSLRQGDQPQHF	TGTGCCAGCAGCTTAAGGCAGGGGGATCAGCCCCAGCATTTT
TRBJ2-7	TRBV25-1	-	-	CASSGTVTYEQYF	TGTGCCAGCAGTGGGACAGTTACCTACGAGCAGTACTTC
TRBJ2-3	TRBV2	-	-	CASRTNRVGTDTQYF	TGTGCCAGCAGGACCAACAGGGTTGGGACAGATACGCAGTATTTT
TRBJ1-3	TRBV15	-	-	CATSRFEEIHSGNTIYF	TGTGCCACCAGCAGATTCGAAGAGATCCACTCTGGAAACACCATATATTTT
TRBJ1-1	TRBV18	once	TRBD1	CASSPRLSRGGKGNTEAFF	TGTGCCAGCTCACCACGGCTATCCAGGGGGGGGAAAGGGAACACTGAAGCTTTCTTT
TRBJ1-1	TRBV28	-	-	CASKSRRERPEAFF	TGTGCCAGCAAATCCCGCAGGGAAAGACCTGAAGCTTTCTTT
TRBJ2-5	TRBV28	-	-	CASGPRGSLPRGTQYF	TGTGCCAGCGGCCCCCGGGGTTCCCTCCCCCGGGGGACCCAGTACTTC
TRBJ1-5	TRBV28	-	TRBD1	CASHSPTGGSNQPQHF	TGTGCCAGCCACTCCCCGACAGGGGGTAGCAATCAGCCCCAGCATTTT
TRBJ2-3	TRBV10-3	-	TRBD2	CAISGGTSLDTQYF	TGTGCCATCAGTGGAGGGACTAGTCTCGATACGCAGTATTTT
TRBJ2-1	TRBV7-8	once	TRBD2	CASSARDYLISYNEQFF	TGTGCCAGCAGCGCCCGGGACTACCTAATCTCCTACAATGAGCAGTTCTTC
TRBJ2-6	TRBV5-4	-	-	CASSLLVDSLLTGANVLTF	TGTGCCAGCAGCTTGTTAGTCGACAGCCTCCTTACTGGGGCCAACGTCCTGACTTTC
TRBJ2-3	TRBV11-2	few	TRBD2	CASSSPRAGRAANTQYF	TGTGCCAGCAGCTCCCCGCGAGCGGGGAGGGCCGCCAATACGCAGTATTTT
TRBJ2-2	TRBV4-1	-	-	CASRLVGSATGELFF	TGCGCCAGCAGACTAGTTGGCTCCGCGACCGGGGAGCTGTTTTTT
TRBJ1-5	TRBV2	-	-	CASARDTNQPQHF	TGTGCCAGTGCCCGGGACACCAATCAGCCCCAGCATTTT
TRBJ1-4	TRBV27	once	-	CASSPRGSSRRTNEKLFF	TGTGCCAGCAGTCCCCGGGGGAGCAGCCGCCGAACTAATGAAAAACTGTTTTTT
TRBJ2-4	TRBV18	few	-	CASSLPGEAKNIQYF	TGTGCCAGCTCACTCCCAGGGGAGGCCAAAAACATTCAGTACTTC
TRBJ2-7	TRBV5-4	once	-	CASSRTSSGWDEQYF	TGTGCCAGCAGCCGAACGAGTAGTGGATGGGACGAGCAGTACTTC
TRBJ1-1	TRBV11-1	few	-	CASSTNMNTEAFF	TGTGCCAGCAGCACCAATATGAACACTGAAGCTTTCTTT
TRBJ2-3	TRBV7-2	-	-	CASSPRQLSTDTQYF	TGTGCCAGCAGCCCTCGACAGTTGAGCACAGATACGCAGTATTTT
TRBJ1-2	TRBV5-1	few	TRBD1	CASSLGDRDAGGYTF	TGCGCCAGCAGCTTGGGAGACAGGGACGCGGGTGGCTACACCTTC
TRBJ1-1	TRBV5-4	-	-	CASSTAGQNTEAFF	TGTGCCAGCAGCACCGCCGGACAGAACACTGAAGCTTTCTTT
TRBJ2-2	TRBV7-9	-	TRBD2	CASSSLAGGTGELFF	TGTGCCAGCAGCTCCTTAGCGGGAGGCACCGGGGAGCTGTTTTTT
TRBJ2-7	TRBV11-2	-	TRBD2	CASSLYIAGTYEQYF	TGTGCCAGCAGCTTATATATAGCGGGAACCTACGAGCAGTACTTC
TRBJ2-1	TRBV5-5	few	TRBD2	CASSLGLAESYNEQFF	TGTGCCAGCAGCTTGGGACTAGCGGAGTCCTACAATGAGCAGTTCTTC
TRBJ2-3	TRBV28	-	-	CASGLTRLGGTDTQYF	TGTGCCAGCGGATTAACTCGACTAGGGGGGACAGATACGCAGTATTTT
TRBJ2-7	TRBV6-6	many	-	CASSYSISGSYEQYF	TGTGCCAGCAGTTACTCGATTAGCGGCTCCTACGAGCAGTACTTC
TRBJ1-3	TRBV2	-	-	CASSAPGPLSGNTIYF	TGTGCCAGCAGTGCTCCGGGGCCCCTCTCTGGAAACACCATATATTTT
TRBJ1-2	TRBV6-5	-	-	CASSYQGYGYTF	TGTGCCAGCAGTTATCAAGGGTACGGCTACACCTTC
TRBJ2-7	TRBV10-1	-	TRBD1	CASSKTGTGLNEQYF	TGCGCCAGCAGTAAAACCGGGACAGGGCTGAACGAGCAGTACTTC
TRBJ2-7	TRBV14	-	-	CASSQAFRGAREQYF	TGTGCCAGCAGCCAAGCCTTTCGGGGGGCGCGGGAGCAGTACTTC
TRBJ2-7	TRBV29-1	-	-	CSVEGARLGTLFYEQYF	TGCAGCGTTGAAGGAGCTCGACTGGGCACCCTTTTCTACGAGCAGTACTTC
TRBJ1-1	TRBV2	-	-	CASSDPGGTEAFF	TGTGCCAGCAGTGACCCGGGGGGTACTGAAGCTTTCTTT
TRBJ1-2	TRBV7-9	-	TRBD1	CASNRADGGQGNYGYTF	TGTGCCAGCAACCGAGCGGATGGGGGACAGGGGAACTATGGCTACACCTTC
TRBJ2-2	TRBV5-8	once	-	CATGRTGELFF	TGTGCCACAGGGAGGACCGGGGAGCTGTTTTTT